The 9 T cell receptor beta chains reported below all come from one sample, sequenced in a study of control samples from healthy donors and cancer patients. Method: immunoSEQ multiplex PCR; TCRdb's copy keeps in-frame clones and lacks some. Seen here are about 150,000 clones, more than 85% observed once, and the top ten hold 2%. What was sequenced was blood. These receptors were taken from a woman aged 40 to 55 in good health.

CDR3 loop: CAWRRCGVSPDTQYF. The CDR3 DNA follows: TGTGCCTGGAGAAGGTGTGGGGTCTCCCCAGATACGCAGTATTTT. J is TRBJ2-3 and V is TRBV30; D uncertain. The CDR3 contains 15 residues. CDR1 and CDR2 (germline): GTSNPN, SVGIG (reference sequence). The V end lost 3 bases, the J end lost 4 bases, and 17 bases lay between the germline ends. The variable domain in full, completed from reference TRBV30 and TRBJ2-3, reads SQTIHQWPATLVQPVGSPLSLECTVEGTSNPNLYWYRQAAGRGLQLLFYSVGIGQISSEVPQNLSASRPQDRQFILSSKKLLLSDSGFYLCAWRRCGVSPDTQYFGPGTRLTVL.

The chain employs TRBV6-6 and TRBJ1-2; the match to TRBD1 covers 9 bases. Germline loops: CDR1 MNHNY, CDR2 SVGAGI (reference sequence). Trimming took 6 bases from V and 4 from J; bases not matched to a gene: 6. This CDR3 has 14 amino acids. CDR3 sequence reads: CASRTTGGFYGYTF. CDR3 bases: TGTGCCAGCAGAACGACAGGGGGATTCTATGGCTACACCTTC.

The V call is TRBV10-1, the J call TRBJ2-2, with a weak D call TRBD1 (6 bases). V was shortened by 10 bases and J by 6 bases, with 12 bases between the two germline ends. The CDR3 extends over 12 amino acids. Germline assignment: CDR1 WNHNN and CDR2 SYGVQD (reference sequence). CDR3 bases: TGCGCCACCCAGGGGAATCCCGGGGAGCTGTTTTTT. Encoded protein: CATQGNPGELFF.

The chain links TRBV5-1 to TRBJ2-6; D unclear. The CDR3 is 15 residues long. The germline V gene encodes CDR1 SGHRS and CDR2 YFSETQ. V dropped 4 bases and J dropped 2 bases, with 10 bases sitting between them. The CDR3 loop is CASSLSGAGANVLTF. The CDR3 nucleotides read TGCGCCAGCAGCCTCAGTGGAGCTGGGGCCAACGTCCTGACTTTC.

For the CDR3, the DNA is TGTGCCAGCAGCTTGGCAGGGCGGGACACTGAAGCTTTCTTT. This gives the protein CASSLAGRDTEAFF. The rearrangement uses TRBV5-5 and TRBJ1-1, with D possibly TRBD1 on 5 matching bases. Germline CDR1 is SGHKS and CDR2 is YYEKEE (reference sequence). This CDR3 is built from 14 residues. V lost 0 bases and J lost 3, with 9 bases in between.

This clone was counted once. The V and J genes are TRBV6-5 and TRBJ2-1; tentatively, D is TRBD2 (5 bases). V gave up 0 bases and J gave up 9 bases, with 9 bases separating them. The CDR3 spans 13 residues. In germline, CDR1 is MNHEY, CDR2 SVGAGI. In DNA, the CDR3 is TGTGCCAGCAGTTACTCGACGGGGATTGAGCAGTTCTTC. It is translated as CASSYSTGIEQFF.

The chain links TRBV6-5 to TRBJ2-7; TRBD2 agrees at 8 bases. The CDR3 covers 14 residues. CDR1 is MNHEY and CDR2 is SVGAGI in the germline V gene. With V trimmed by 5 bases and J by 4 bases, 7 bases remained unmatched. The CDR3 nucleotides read TGTGCCAGCAGTAATCGGGGGGGCGTGTACGAGCAGTACTTC. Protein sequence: CASSNRGGVYEQYF.

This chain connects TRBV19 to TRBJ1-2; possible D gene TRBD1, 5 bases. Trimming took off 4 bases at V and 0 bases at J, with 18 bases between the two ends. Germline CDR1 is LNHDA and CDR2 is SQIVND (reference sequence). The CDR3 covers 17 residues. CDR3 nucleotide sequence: TGTGCCAGTAGTAACGGGGCGGTAATTAGGACTAACTATGGCTACACCTTC. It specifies CASSNGAVIRTNYGYTF. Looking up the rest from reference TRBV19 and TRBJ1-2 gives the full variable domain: DGGITQSPKYLFRKEGQNVTLSCEQNLNHDAMYWYRQDPGQGLRLIYYSQIVNDFQKGDIAEGYSVSREKKESFPLTVTSAQKNPTAFYLCASSNGAVIRTNYGYTFGSGTRLTVV.

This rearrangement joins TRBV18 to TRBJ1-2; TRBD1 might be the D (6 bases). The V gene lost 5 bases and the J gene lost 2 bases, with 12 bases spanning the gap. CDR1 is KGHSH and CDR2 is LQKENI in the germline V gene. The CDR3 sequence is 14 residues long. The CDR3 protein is CASSSQDRNYGYTF. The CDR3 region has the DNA TGTGCCAGCTCATCTCAGGACAGAAACTATGGCTACACCTTC.